This T cell receptor (beta chain) was documented in a study of T cell changes during pregnancy in multiple sclerosis. Assay: immunoSEQ multiplex PCR; the TCRdb copy retains only in-frame clones and omits some. The sample lists about 56,000 clones, 75% to 95% seen once, with roughly 2% in the top ten. This CDR3 region has 14 residues. The germline V gene encodes CDR1 MNHEY and CDR2 SVGAGI. V lost 5 bases to trimming and J lost 4 bases, with 15 bases between them. The clonotype originates from a female donor in good health, enrolled as a control in a pregnancy study. V gene TRBV6-5 combines with J gene TRBJ2-7; perhaps TRBD2 as D (6 bases). This sample comprised peripheral blood, obtained in the first trimester of pregnancy. CDR3 bases: TGTGCCAGCAGTCCTCGCGGGGCCAATTACGAGCAGTACTTC. Residues: CASSPRGANYEQYF.